This TCR beta chain derives from a study of T cell changes during pregnancy in multiple sclerosis. Only a few counts were recorded for this clone. Clones were sequenced by immunoSEQ multiplex PCR, and TCRdb holds only the in-frame ones, with some missing. This table holds about 70,000 clones, around 92% found once. The CDR3 has 14 amino acids. V lost 2 bases to trimming and J lost 3 bases, with 8 bases between them. CDR1 is SGHTA, CDR2 FQGNSA, per germline. Sequenced here: peripheral blood, sampled before pregnancy. This chain connects TRBV7-2 to TRBJ1-5; D uncertain. The clonotype was recovered from a female donor with multiple sclerosis, enrolled in a pregnancy study. CDR3 bases: TGTGCCAGCAGCTTATCAGGTCCCAATCAGCCCCAGCATTTT. It translates to CASSLSGPNQPQHF.